The T cell receptor beta chain under discussion was sequenced for a study of somatic mutations in cytotoxic T cells in rheumatoid arthritis. This clone was seen just once. One end of the junction is discordant with germline, which a read error may explain. With median age around 50 years (range 21-70) and 55% to 60% female, healthy controls came from blood donor buffy coats. Isolation of the CD4+ and CD8+ populations was accomplished via positive magnetic bead selection, with purity assessed by flow cytometry. Sequencing used immunoSEQ multiplex PCR; TCRdb keeps in-frame clones, though not all of them. The table has roughly 19,000 clones, 86% seen once. Germline V gene sequence: CDR1 SGDLS, CDR2 YYNGEE. The CDR3 sequence is 14 residues long.

J is TRBJ1-1 and V is TRBV9, with a possible D match to TRBD1 (5 bases). Sequencing was done on a sample of CD8+ T cells sorted from blood. The sequence came from a woman between 45 and 65 years old in good health. CDR3 coding DNA: TGTGCCAGCAGCCCAACCGGGGGGAACCCTGAAGCTTTCTTT. Encoded protein: CASSPTGGNPEAFF.